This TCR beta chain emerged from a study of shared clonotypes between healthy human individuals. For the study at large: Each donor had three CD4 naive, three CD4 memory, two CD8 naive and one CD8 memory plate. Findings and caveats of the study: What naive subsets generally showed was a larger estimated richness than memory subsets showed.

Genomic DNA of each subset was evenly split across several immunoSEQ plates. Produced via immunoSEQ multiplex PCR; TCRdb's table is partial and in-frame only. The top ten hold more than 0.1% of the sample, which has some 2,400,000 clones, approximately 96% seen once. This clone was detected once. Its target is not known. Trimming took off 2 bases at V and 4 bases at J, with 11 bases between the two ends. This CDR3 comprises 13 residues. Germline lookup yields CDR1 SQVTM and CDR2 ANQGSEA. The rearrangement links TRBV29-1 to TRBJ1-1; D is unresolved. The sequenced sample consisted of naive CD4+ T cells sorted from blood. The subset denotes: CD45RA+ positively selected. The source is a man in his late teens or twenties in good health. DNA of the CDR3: TGCAGCGTTGAAAGGACTAGAGGCACTGAAGCTTTCTTT. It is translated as CSVERTRGTEAFF.